Listed below are T cell receptor beta chains from one sample, sequenced in a study of T cells in Graves' hyperthyroidism and ophthalmopathy. TCRdb reanalysed the multiplex PCR reads using MiXCR and keeps one entry per CDR3 protein. The table records over 500,000 distinct CDR3 sequences, about 16% of them present only once. Material: blood. The receptor set was obtained from a woman between 25 and 40 years old with Graves' ophthalmopathy. CDR3s include the opening cysteine and the closing phenylalanine or tryptophan. A D gene is named only where the DNA matches it firmly. Part of the rows lack a size; the others show once, few, many or a class for expanded clones.

cdr3_length,v_call,d_call,j_call,clone_size,cdr3_nt,cdr3_aa
12,TRBV7-2,NA,TRBJ2-1,many,TGTGCCAGCAGCACTAGGCCTAATGAGCAGTTCTTC,CASSTRPNEQFF
13,TRBV9,TRBD2,TRBJ2-1,many,TGTGCCAGCAGCCCCGGGGGGAGTAATGAGCAGTTCTTC,CASSPGGSNEQFF
14,TRBV5-4,TRBD1,TRBJ2-5,NA,TGTGCCAGCAGCTCGAGGGGGCGGCGGGAGACCCAGTACTTC,CASSSRGRRETQYF
17,TRBV7-2,NA,TRBJ2-1,many,TGTGCCAGCAGCTTATGGTTAGCGCAGAGCTCCTACAATGAGCAGTTCTTC,CASSLWLAQSSYNEQFF
14,TRBV18,NA,TRBJ2-7,many,TGTGCCAGCTCACAGGGACTGGGGGACTACGAGCAGTACTTC,CASSQGLGDYEQYF
14,TRBV4-3,TRBD1,TRBJ1-5,few,TGCGCCAGCAGCCAAGGGGACAGGGGCAAGCCCCAGCATTTT,CASSQGDRGKPQHF
14,TRBV10-3,NA,TRBJ2-3,few,TGTGCCTCGAGGGACTTGGAAGGGACAGATACGCAGTATTTT,CASRDLEGTDTQYF
12,TRBV19,TRBD2,TRBJ2-1,NA,TGTGCCAGTAGTATCGGGAGGGTAGGGCAGTTCTTC,CASSIGRVGQFF
15,TRBV12-3/TRBV12-4,NA,TRBJ1-1,many,TGTGCCAGCAGCAAGGGGTTTGTAATGCACACTGAAGCTTTCTTT,CASSKGFVMHTEAFF
20,TRBV29-1,TRBD2,TRBJ2-7,many,TGCAGCGTTGAAGGGGAGGGACGTCTAAACGGACTAGCGGGCCAGCGAGAGCAGTACTTC,CSVEGEGRLNGLAGQREQYF
17,TRBV5-1,TRBD1,TRBJ2-2,few,TGCGCCAGCAGCTTGGATCCCGGACAGGGTCGATACGGGGAGCTGTTTTTT,CASSLDPGQGRYGELFF
13,TRBV20-1,NA,TRBJ2-5,many,TGCAGTGCTAGAGACGGGCATCAAGAGACCCAGTACTTC,CSARDGHQETQYF
14,TRBV6-2/TRBV6-3,NA,TRBJ1-1,few,TGTGCCAGCAGCCCAGACAGGCCCAGGATTGAAGCTTTCTTT,CASSPDRPRIEAFF
16,TRBV13,TRBD2,TRBJ2-1,NA,TGTGCCAGCAGCTCGCAAATAACCGGGACTAGCACTGAGCAGTTCTTC,CASSSQITGTSTEQFF
16,TRBV11-2,TRBD2,TRBJ2-7,many,TGTGCCAGCAGCCCCGGCGGCGGGAGTAACCTATACGAGCAGTACTTC,CASSPGGGSNLYEQYF
13,TRBV6-8,NA,TRBJ2-7,many,TGTGCCAGCAGTTTACCGGGCTGGGTGGGGCAGTACTTC,CASSLPGWVGQYF
15,TRBV5-5,TRBD1,TRBJ2-5,NA,TGTGCCAGCAGCGACAGGACAGGGGGGCAAGAGACCCAGTACTTC,CASSDRTGGQETQYF
16,TRBV2,TRBD1,TRBJ2-1,many,TGTGCCAGCAAGGGACAGGGGGTTCGGGGGTACAATGGGCAGTTCTTC,CASKGQGVRGYNGQFF
16,TRBV20-1,NA,TRBJ2-3,many,TGCAGTGCTAGCGCCCCTCAGGGGGGCCTCACAGATACGCAGTATTTT,CSASAPQGGLTDTQYF
16,TRBV10-1,NA,TRBJ2-7,many,TGCGCCAGCAGTGATTATGGATCAGGGAGGAGCTACGAGCAGTACTTC,CASSDYGSGRSYEQYF
12,TRBV30,NA,TRBJ2-7,few,TGTGCCTGGAGCCCTCTTAGCAGCGAGCAGTACTTC,CAWSPLSSEQYF
14,TRBV19,NA,TRBJ1-2,NA,TGTGGCGCAGGGGAACCGGGAAACTTCTATGGCTACACCTTC,CGAGEPGNFYGYTF
14,TRBV10-3,NA,TRBJ1-1,many,TGTGCCATCAGCGAGGGGGTATCGAACACTGAAGCTTTCTTT,CAISEGVSNTEAFF
16,TRBV6-4,TRBD2,TRBJ2-5,NA,TGTGCCAGCAGTTACTCCGCGGGAGGGCCCGGGGAGACCCAGTACTTC,CASSYSAGGPGETQYF